This TCR beta chain was sequenced in a study of blood T cell repertoires in COVID-19 (dated by TCRdb to about 2020). About the investigation overall: Collaborator samples came from the United States, Italy and Spain and covered acute and convalescent phases of COVID-19. The prospective study material was composed of cDNA or gDNA derived from T cells, B-cell-depleted T cells, or PBMCs. Deeply sampled blood TCRbeta repertoires from subjects exposed to, actively infected with, or recovered from COVID-19 were included in the dataset. The repertoires were made available in a free public database intended to serve as a resource for research on the immune response to SARS-CoV-2. Samples were obtained from the ongoing ImmuneRACE study (first 160 participants) and from some 1,200 subjects provided by 6 global collaborators. The sample metadata nearly always contained a de-identified subject ID, COVID-19 status, age in years and sex. HLA class I and class II types, where available, came from metadata supplied by the sample provider rather than from assay-based typing.

In the prospective study, participants were 18 to 89 years old, resided in about two dozen geographic areas of the United States, and were enrolled through a virtual design. To assign participants to cohorts, the prospective study relied on clinical history that participants themselves reported in a screening survey and a study questionnaire. For ImmuneRACE Cohort 3, a participant was defined as recovered based on two consecutive negative NP/OP PCR tests, clearance by a healthcare professional, or resolution of symptoms. In the prospective study, whole blood, serum and a nasopharyngeal or oropharyngeal swab were collected from each participant by mobile phlebotomists. Additional blood draws and questionnaires over a roughly two-month period could optionally be provided by prospective study participants. Before DNA extraction, prospective study blood samples were shipped either frozen or at room temperature.

A word on this clone: Its antigen has not been determined. No base qualities exist here, and no much larger clone lies one base off it.

The immunoSEQ Assay, a bias-controlled multiplex PCR, was used to amplify TCRbeta CDR3 regions from genomic DNA. The source study handled its data this way. The number of nucleated cells in each sample was estimated from the amplification of reference gene primers within the assay. To quantify the absolute abundance of each unique TCRbeta CDR3 rearrangement, sequence reads were collapsed and filtered. For each sample, productive Simpson clonality was calculated as the square root of Simpson's diversity index over productive rearrangements. This immuneACCESS table, as held by TCRdb, lists in-frame sequences with V and J called but not all clones. Of the missing ones, under half trace to an unresolved V gene in checked studies; the others have no known cause. V and J calls and clone size follow that table, whereas D and trimming were derived from the DNA. The sample table lists about 270,000 clones, approximately 92% of them with a count of one. The ten most abundant clones make up over 2% of the sample.

General findings and caveats noted by the study authors: Clinical and demographic metadata were provided uncurated, with the amount varying by source and participant.

The CDR3, from cysteine to phenylalanine, totals 18 residues. Kept here is only the CDR3 DNA, which spans 54 bases and is read in frame from base 1. CDR1 MNHEY and CDR2 SMNVEV were looked up in the germline V gene (reference sequence). V is cut back by 2 bases and J by 1 base, with 8 bases in the junction unmatched. This receptor was obtained from a young woman who had recovered from COVID-19. This chain joins TRBV27 to TRBJ2-7; TRBD2 agrees with 13 junctional bases. Specimen: PBMCs or T cells enriched from blood (not recorded which). The nucleotide sequence reads TGTGCCAGCAGTTTACGTGGACTAGCGGGGGTTCGGTCCTACGAGCAGTACTTC. Translation gives CASSLRGLAGVRSYEQYF.